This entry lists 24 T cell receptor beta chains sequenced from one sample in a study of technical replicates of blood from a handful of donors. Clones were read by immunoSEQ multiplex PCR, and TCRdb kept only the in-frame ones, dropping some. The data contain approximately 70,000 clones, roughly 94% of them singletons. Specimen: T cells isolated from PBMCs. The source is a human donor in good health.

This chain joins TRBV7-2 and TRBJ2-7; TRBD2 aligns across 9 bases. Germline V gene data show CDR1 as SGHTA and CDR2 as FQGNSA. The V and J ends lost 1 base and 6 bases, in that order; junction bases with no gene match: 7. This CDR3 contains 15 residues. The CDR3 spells CASSLGSGLATEQYF. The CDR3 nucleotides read TGTGCCAGCAGCTTAGGATCTGGACTAGCGACCGAGCAGTACTTC. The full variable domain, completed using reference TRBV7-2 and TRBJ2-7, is GAGVSQSPSNKVTEKGKDVELRCDPISGHTALYWYRQSLGQGLEFLIYFQGNSAPDKSGLPSDRFSAERTGGSVSTLTIQRTQQEDSAVYLCASSLGSGLATEQYFGPGTRLTVT.

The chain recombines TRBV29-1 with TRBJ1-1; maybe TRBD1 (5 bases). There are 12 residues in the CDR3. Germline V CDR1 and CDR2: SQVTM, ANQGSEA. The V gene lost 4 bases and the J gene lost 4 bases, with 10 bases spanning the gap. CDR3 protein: CSVGTGATEAFF. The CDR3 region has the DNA TGCAGCGTTGGTACTGGGGCCACTGAAGCTTTCTTT.

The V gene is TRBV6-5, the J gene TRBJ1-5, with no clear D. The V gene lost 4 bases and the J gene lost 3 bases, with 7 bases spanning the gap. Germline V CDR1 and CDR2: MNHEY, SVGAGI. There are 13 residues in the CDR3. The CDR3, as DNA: TGTGCCAGCAGTTTGAGGATCAATCAGCCCCAGCATTTT. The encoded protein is CASSLRINQPQHF.

The CDR3 protein is CASSRDRTYEQYF. The CDR3 DNA reads as TGTGCCAGCAGTAGGGACAGGACCTACGAGCAGTACTTC. This chain joins TRBV6-4 and TRBJ2-7, with 8 bases identical to TRBD1. This CDR3 has 13 residues. Losses at the gene ends were 5 bases for V and 2 bases for J; bases not matched to a gene: 2. The V gene's germline CDR1 is MRHNA and CDR2 SNTAGT.

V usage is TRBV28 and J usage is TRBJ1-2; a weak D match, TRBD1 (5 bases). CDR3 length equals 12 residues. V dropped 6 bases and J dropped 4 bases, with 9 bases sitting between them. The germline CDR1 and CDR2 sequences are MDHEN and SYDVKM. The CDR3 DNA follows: TGTGCCAGCAGCCCGGGGGGCTATGGCTACACCTTC. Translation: CASSPGGYGYTF.

The CDR3 protein is CASSFGTLGYTQYF. The CDR3 DNA is TGTGCCAGCAGCTTCGGGACTTTAGGTTATACGCAGTATTTT. The chain employs TRBV5-6 and TRBJ2-3; a weak D match, TRBD2 (6 bases). V lost 2 bases to trimming and J lost 7 bases, with 14 bases between them. This CDR3 comprises 14 residues. CDR1 is SGHDT, CDR2 YYEEEE, per germline. Drawing the rest from reference TRBV5-6 and TRBJ2-3, the complete variable domain is DAGVTQSPTHLIKTRGQQVTLRCSPKSGHDTVSWYQQALGQGPQFIFQYYEEEERQRGNFPDRFSGHQFPNYSSELNVNALLLGDSALYLCASSFGTLGYTQYFGPGTRLTVL.

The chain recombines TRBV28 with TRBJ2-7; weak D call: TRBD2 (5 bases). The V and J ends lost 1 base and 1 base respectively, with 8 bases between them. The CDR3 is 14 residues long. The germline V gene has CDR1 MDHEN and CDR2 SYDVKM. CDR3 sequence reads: CASSLYGDSYEQYF. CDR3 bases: TGTGCCAGCAGTTTATACGGGGATTCCTACGAGCAGTACTTC.

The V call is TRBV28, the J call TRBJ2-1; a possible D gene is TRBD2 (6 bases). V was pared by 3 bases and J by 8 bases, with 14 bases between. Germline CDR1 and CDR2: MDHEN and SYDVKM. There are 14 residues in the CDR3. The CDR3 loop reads CASSFGRRVDEQFF. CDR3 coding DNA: TGTGCCAGCAGTTTCGGGAGAAGGGTCGATGAGCAGTTCTTC.

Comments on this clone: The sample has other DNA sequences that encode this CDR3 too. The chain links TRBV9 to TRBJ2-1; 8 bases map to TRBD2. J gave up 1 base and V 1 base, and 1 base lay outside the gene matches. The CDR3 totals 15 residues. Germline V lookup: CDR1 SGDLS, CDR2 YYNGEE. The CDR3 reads CASSVSGSSYNEQFF. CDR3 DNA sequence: TGTGCCAGCAGCGTAAGCGGGAGTTCCTACAATGAGCAGTTCTTC.

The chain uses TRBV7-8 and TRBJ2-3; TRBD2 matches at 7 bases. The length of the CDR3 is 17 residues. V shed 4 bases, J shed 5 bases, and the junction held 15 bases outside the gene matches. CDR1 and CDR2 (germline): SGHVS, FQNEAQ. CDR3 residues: CASSWLWSGTTKDTQYF. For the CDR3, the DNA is TGTGCCAGCAGCTGGCTTTGGTCCGGGACTACAAAAGATACGCAGTATTTT. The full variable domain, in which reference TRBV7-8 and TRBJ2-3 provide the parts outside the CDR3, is GAGVSQSPRYKVAKRGQDVALRCDPISGHVSLFWYQQALGQGPEFLTYFQNEAQLDKSGLPSDRFFAERPEGSVSTLKIQRTQQEDSAVYLCASSWLWSGTTKDTQYFGPGTRLTVL.

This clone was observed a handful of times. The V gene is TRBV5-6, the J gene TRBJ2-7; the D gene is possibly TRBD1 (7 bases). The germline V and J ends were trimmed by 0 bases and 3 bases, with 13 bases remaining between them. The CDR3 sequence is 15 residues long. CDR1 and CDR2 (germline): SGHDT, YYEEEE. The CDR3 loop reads CASSLGSQGGYEQYF. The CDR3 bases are TGTGCCAGCAGCTTGGGAAGCCAGGGGGGCTACGAGCAGTACTTC.

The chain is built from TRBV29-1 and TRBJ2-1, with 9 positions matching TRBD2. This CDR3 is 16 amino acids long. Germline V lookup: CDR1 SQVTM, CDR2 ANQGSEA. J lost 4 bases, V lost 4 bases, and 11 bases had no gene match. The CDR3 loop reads CSVVPEAGGVYNEQFF. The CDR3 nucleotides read TGCAGCGTTGTCCCGGAAGCGGGAGGCGTATACAATGAGCAGTTCTTC.

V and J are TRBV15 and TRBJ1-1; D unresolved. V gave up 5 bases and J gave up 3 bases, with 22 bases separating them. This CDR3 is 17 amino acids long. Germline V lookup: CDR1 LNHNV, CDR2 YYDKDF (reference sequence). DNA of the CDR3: TGTGCCACCAGCGATTACGGGGAGCGGGTGCGATACACTGAAGCTTTCTTT. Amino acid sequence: CATSDYGERVRYTEAFF.

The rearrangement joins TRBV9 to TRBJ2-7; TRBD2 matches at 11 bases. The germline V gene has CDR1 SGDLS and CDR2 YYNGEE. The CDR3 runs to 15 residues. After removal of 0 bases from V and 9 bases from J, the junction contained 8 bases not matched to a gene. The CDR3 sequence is CASSVDTSGRLGQYF. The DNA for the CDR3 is TGTGCCAGCAGCGTAGACACTAGCGGGAGATTAGGGCAGTACTTC.

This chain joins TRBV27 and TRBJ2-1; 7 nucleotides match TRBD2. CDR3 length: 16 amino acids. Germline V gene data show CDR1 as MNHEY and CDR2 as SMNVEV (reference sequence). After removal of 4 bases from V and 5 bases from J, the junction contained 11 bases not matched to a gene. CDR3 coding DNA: TGTGCCAGCAGTTCCCTTCTAGCGGAGGTAAACAATGAGCAGTTCTTC. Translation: CASSSLLAEVNNEQFF.

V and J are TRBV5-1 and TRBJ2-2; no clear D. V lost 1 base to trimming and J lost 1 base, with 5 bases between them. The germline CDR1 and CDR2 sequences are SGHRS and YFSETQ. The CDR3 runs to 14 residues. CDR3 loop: CASSLFGNTGELFF. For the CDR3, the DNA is TGCGCCAGCAGCTTGTTCGGGAACACCGGGGAGCTGTTTTTT.

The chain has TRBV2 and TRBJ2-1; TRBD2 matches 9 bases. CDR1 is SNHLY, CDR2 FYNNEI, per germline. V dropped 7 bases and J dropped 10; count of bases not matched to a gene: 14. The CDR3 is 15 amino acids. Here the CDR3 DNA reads TGTGCCAGCATCATAGCGGGAGCAGAAAAGGGCGAGCAGTTCTTC. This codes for CASIIAGAEKGEQFF.

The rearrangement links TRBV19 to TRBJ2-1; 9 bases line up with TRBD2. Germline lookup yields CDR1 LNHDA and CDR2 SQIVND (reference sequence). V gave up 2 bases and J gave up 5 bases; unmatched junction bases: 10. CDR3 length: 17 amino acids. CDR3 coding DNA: TGTGCCAGTAGTATATCGGCTAGCGGGATGTTCAACAATGAGCAGTTCTTC. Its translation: CASSISASGMFNNEQFF.

CDR3 DNA sequence: TGTGCCAGCAGCCTCGGAAGGGGATATACTGCAACTAATGAAAAACTGTTTTTT. The encoded protein is CASSLGRGYTATNEKLFF. V gene TRBV14 combines with J gene TRBJ1-4; D perhaps matches TRBD1 (5 bases). In germline, CDR1 is SGHDN, CDR2 FVKESK. V was trimmed by 4 bases and J by 0 bases, leaving 18 bases between them. The CDR3 runs 18 residues.

CDR3 amino acids: CASSPPGELQPQHF. CDR3 DNA sequence: TGTGCCAGCAGTCCCCCGGGGGAGTTACAGCCCCAGCATTTT. The J gene is TRBJ1-5, the V gene TRBV7-9; D possibly corresponds to TRBD1 (5 bases). CDR1 is SEHNR, CDR2 FQNEAQ, per germline (reference sequence). CDR3 length equals 14 residues. The germline V and J ends were trimmed by 6 bases and 7 bases, with 16 bases remaining between them.

CDR3: CASSEGRQGHQPQHF. The CDR3 DNA is TGTGCCAGCAGTGAAGGAAGACAGGGACATCAGCCCCAGCATTTT. The chain carries TRBV2 and TRBJ1-5, with 7 nucleotides matching TRBD1. The CDR3 sequence is 15 residues long. CDR1 is SNHLY, CDR2 FYNNEI, per germline. Trimming at V came to 1 base and at J to 5 bases, leaving 5 bases not matched to a gene.

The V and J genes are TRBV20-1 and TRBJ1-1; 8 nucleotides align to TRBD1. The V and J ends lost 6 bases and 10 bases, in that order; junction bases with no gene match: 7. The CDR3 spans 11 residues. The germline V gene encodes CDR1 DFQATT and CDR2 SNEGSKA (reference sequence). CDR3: CSAPSGTGAFF. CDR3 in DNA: TGCAGTGCCCCCTCAGGGACAGGAGCTTTCTTT.

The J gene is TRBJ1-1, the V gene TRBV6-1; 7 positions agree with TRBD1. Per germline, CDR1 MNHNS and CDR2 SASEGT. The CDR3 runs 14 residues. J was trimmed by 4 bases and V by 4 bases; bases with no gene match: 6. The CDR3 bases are TGTGCCAGCAGTGGTCAAGCAGGGGGCACTGAAGCTTTCTTT. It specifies CASSGQAGGTEAFF.

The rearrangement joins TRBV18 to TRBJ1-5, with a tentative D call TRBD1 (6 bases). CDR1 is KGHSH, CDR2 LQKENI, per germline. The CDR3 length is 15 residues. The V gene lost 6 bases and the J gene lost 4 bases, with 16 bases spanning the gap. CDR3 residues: CASSAQGNLNQPQHF. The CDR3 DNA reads TGTGCCAGCTCGGCCCAGGGGAACCTGAATCAGCCCCAGCATTTT.